These 24 T cell receptor beta chains came from one sample sequenced in a study of vaccination effects on CD4 cells after COVID-19. Antigen specificity for these receptors is unknown. Within the ViraFEST assay, antigen-specific CD4+ T cells underwent expansion with viral peptide pools prior to sequencing. CD4+ T cells were isolated after around ten days of culture. All study participants received two doses of BNT162b2 or mRNA-1273 vaccine. Measured with immunoSEQ multiplex PCR; TCRdb has only the in-frame clones, and not every one. This table holds tens of thousands of clones, just under 80% found once. Here the sequenced sample was CD4+ T cells from PBMCs cultured with HCoV-OC43 spike peptides, taken after COVID-19 vaccination. Subset of the sample: HCoV-OC43 spike overlapping peptide pool stimulation. Receptor source: a human donor who received a COVID-19 vaccine.

The gene calls are TRBV7-8 and TRBJ2-5; TRBD1 matches at 10 bases. V was clipped by 5 bases and J by 5 bases; unmatched bases: 8. CDR3 length: 15 amino acids. Looked up from germline, CDR1 is SGHVS and CDR2 is FQNEAQ. The CDR3 reads CASSEDRGLFETQYF. DNA of the CDR3: TGTGCCAGCAGCGAGGACAGGGGGTTGTTTGAGACCCAGTACTTC.

The rearrangement joins TRBV14 to TRBJ1-5; 7 nucleotides match TRBD1. The J segment lost 1 base and the V segment lost 3 bases, leaving 0 bases of the junction unmatched. Germline V gene sequence: CDR1 SGHDN, CDR2 FVKESK. The CDR3 sequence is 14 residues long. CDR3 sequence reads: CASSQTGSNQPQHF. DNA of the CDR3: TGTGCCAGCAGCCAGACAGGGAGCAATCAGCCCCAGCATTTT.

The chain couples TRBV5-1 to TRBJ1-1, with 10 positions matching TRBD1. Looked up from germline, CDR1 is SGHRS and CDR2 is YFSETQ. This CDR3 region has 15 residues. Losses at the gene ends were 1 base for V and 5 bases for J; bases not matched to a gene: 5. CDR3 amino acids: CASSLSTGGRTEAFF. The CDR3 region has the DNA TGCGCCAGCAGCTTGTCGACAGGGGGCAGGACTGAAGCTTTCTTT.

The chain combines TRBV3-1 (or the pseudogene TRBV3-2) with TRBJ1-5; tentative D call: TRBD1 (6 bases). The CDR3 covers 14 residues. Germline lookup yields CDR1 LGHDT and CDR2 YNNKEL (reference sequence). With 1 base removed from V and 5 bases from J, the gap between germline ends came to 9 bases. CDR3 in DNA: TGTGCCAGCAGCCAAGGGGGGGCCTATCAGCCCCAGCATTTT. Amino acids: CASSQGGAYQPQHF.

The CDR3 reads CASSLLASGANVLTF. CDR3 in DNA: TGTGCCAGCAGTCTCCTCGCCTCTGGGGCCAACGTCCTGACTTTC. V gene TRBV27 combines with J gene TRBJ2-6; D uncertain. V shed 5 bases and J shed 0 bases, with 8 bases lying between them. The CDR3 length is 15 residues. From germline, CDR1 is MNHEY and CDR2 SMNVEV (reference sequence). The full variable domain, rest sourced from reference TRBV27 and TRBJ2-6, is EAQVTQNPRYLITVTGKKLTVTCSQNMNHEYMSWYRQDPGLGLRQIYYSMNVEVTDKGDVPEGYKVSRKEKRNFPLILESPSPNQTSLYFCASSLLASGANVLTFGAGSRLTVL.

This chain joins TRBV6-5 and TRBJ2-5; 7 bases map to TRBD1. From germline, CDR1 is MNHEY and CDR2 SVGAGI. There are 14 residues in the CDR3. With V trimmed by 4 bases and J by 2 bases, 4 bases remained unmatched. CDR3 residues: CASSSWDRQETQYF. The CDR3 DNA sequence: TGTGCCAGCAGTTCCTGGGACAGACAAGAGACCCAGTACTTC.

The V gene is TRBV6-4, the J gene TRBJ2-5, with D tentatively TRBD1 or TRBD2 (6 bases each). CDR3 length: 17 amino acids. Per the germline V gene, CDR1 is MRHNA and CDR2 is SNTAGT. V lost 4 bases and J lost 3, with 21 bases in between. The CDR3 region is CASSVQGLGGQKETQYF. The CDR3 DNA sequence: TGTGCCAGCAGTGTACAAGGGTTGGGGGGACAAAAAGAGACCCAGTACTTC.

The V and J genes are TRBV19 and TRBJ1-4; 8 nucleotides line up with TRBD1. CDR1 is LNHDA and CDR2 is SQIVND in the germline V gene (reference sequence). Trimming cost V 4 bases and J 4 bases; bases outside gene matches: 8. CDR3 length: 16 amino acids. CDR3: CASSTPGQAINEKLFF. The CDR3 region has the DNA TGTGCCAGTAGTACGCCGGGACAGGCTATTAATGAAAAACTGTTTTTT.

The chain employs TRBV19 and TRBJ1-2; 7 nucleotides align to TRBD1. Germline values: CDR1 LNHDA, CDR2 SQIVND (reference sequence). The CDR3 spans 16 residues. V shed 9 bases and J 8 bases; nucleotides not matched to a gene: 21. The CDR3 coding sequence is TGTGCCAGCTTGAAGTTAGAAGGGGGCAGGGGTAACGGCTACACCTTC. It specifies CASLKLEGGRGNGYTF.

The rearrangement uses TRBV5-4 and TRBJ1-4; no reliable D call. The V end was cut by 0 bases, the J end by 8 bases, with 14 bases between. This CDR3 contains 15 residues. CDR1 is SGHNT and CDR2 is YYREEE in the germline V gene (reference sequence). The CDR3 spells CASSLGVGIKEKLFF. Here the CDR3 DNA reads TGTGCCAGCAGCTTGGGGGTGGGGATAAAGGAAAAACTGTTTTTT.

This chain connects TRBV30 to TRBJ2-5; the D gene is possibly TRBD2 (7 bases). Germline CDR1 GTSNPN, CDR2 SVGIG (reference sequence). The V gene lost 1 base and the J gene lost 8 bases, with 14 bases spanning the gap. This CDR3 has 13 amino acids. The CDR3 loop reads CAWSARGAPTQYF. The DNA for the CDR3 is TGTGCCTGGAGTGCCCGGGGGGCGCCCACCCAGTACTTC.

This clone was picked up one time. V and J are TRBV4-2 and TRBJ2-5; no clear D gene. Trimming took 1 base from V and 4 from J, leaving 7 bases between them. Per germline, CDR1 LGHNA and CDR2 YNFKEQ. This CDR3 has 13 residues. The CDR3 region is CASSQVGAETQYF. In DNA form, the CDR3 reads TGTGCCAGCAGCCAAGTGGGTGCAGAGACCCAGTACTTC.

J is TRBJ1-4 and V is TRBV9; TRBD1 matches 9 bases. The V gene's germline CDR1 is SGDLS and CDR2 YYNGEE. Unmatched junction bases numbered 10, after V lost 5 bases and J lost 8 bases. This CDR3 region has 15 residues. CDR3 sequence (DNA): TGTGCCAGCAGTGAAACCGGGACAGGGCGGGAAAAACTGTTTTTT. Amino acid sequence: CASSETGTGREKLFF.

This clone is a singleton in its sample. The chain is built from TRBV19 and TRBJ1-1; the D gene is possibly TRBD1 (6 bases). The length of the CDR3 is 13 residues. The germline V and J ends were trimmed by 2 bases and 11 bases, with 15 bases remaining between them. Per germline, CDR1 LNHDA and CDR2 SQIVND (reference sequence). The CDR3 spells CASSILSGARAFF. CDR3 coding DNA: TGTGCCAGTAGTATATTATCGGGGGCTAGGGCTTTCTTT. Full variable domain (missing parts from reference TRBV19 and TRBJ1-1): DGGITQSPKYLFRKEGQNVTLSCEQNLNHDAMYWYRQDPGQGLRLIYYSQIVNDFQKGDIAEGYSVSREKKESFPLTVTSAQKNPTAFYLCASSILSGARAFFGQGTRLTVV.

This chain links TRBV6-5 with TRBJ1-5, with 10 bases lining up with TRBD1. J lost 6 bases, V lost 6 bases, and 5 bases had no gene match. The V gene's germline CDR1 is MNHEY and CDR2 SVGAGI. CDR3 length equals 14 residues. The CDR3 nucleotides read TGTGCCAGCAGCTACGGACAGGGGGGTCAGCCCCAGCATTTT. Translated, it gives CASSYGQGGQPQHF.

This rearrangement joins TRBV18 to TRBJ2-1; 7 nucleotides align to TRBD2. The junction had 9 bases not matched to a gene; V was cut back by 6 bases and J by 4 bases. Germline CDR1 is KGHSH and CDR2 is LQKENI. The CDR3 is 15 residues long. The CDR3 loop is CASSRGQLAYNEQFF. For the CDR3, the DNA is TGTGCCAGCTCCCGCGGGCAACTAGCGTACAATGAGCAGTTCTTC.

A few counts support this clone. V and J are TRBV5-6 and TRBJ1-6; no reliable D call. CDR3 length: 14 amino acids. Germline values: CDR1 SGHDT, CDR2 YYEEEE. The V and J ends lost 4 bases and 14 bases respectively, with 19 bases between them. The CDR3 DNA is TGTGCCAGCAGCCCCTGGACCTCTCAAGTCACCCTCCACTTT. It encodes CASSPWTSQVTLHF.

The chain combines TRBV7-9 with TRBJ2-3; D is uncertain. The CDR3 length is 12 residues. From germline, CDR1 is SEHNR and CDR2 FQNEAQ (reference sequence). The germline V and J ends were trimmed by 5 bases and 5 bases, with 8 bases remaining between them. CDR3 DNA sequence: TGTGCCAGCAGCCCTCCCGGAGATACGCAGTATTTT. Encoded protein: CASSPPGDTQYF.

This chain links TRBV10-3 with TRBJ2-7; TRBD1 is a possible D gene (5 bases). The CDR3 has 19 amino acids. Germline CDR1 and CDR2: ENHRY and SYGVKD. Trimming left V 5 bases short and J 0 bases short, with 26 bases between. This CDR3 is CAISKTPGSHRQSSYEQYV. The DNA of the CDR3 is TGTGCCATCAGTAAAACCCCAGGGTCCCACAGGCAAAGCTCCTACGAGCAGTACGTC.

This clone was detected a few times. The chain employs TRBV28 and TRBJ1-1; 8 bases agree with TRBD1. From germline, CDR1 is MDHEN and CDR2 SYDVKM. This CDR3 spans 15 amino acids. Unmatched junction bases numbered 12, after V lost 5 bases and J lost 7 bases. The CDR3, as DNA: TGTGCCAGCAGTGGGGGCGCAGGGGGCGCGTTTGAAGCTTTCTTT. Amino acids: CASSGGAGGAFEAFF.

The gene calls are TRBV6-5 and TRBJ2-3; a weak D match, TRBD1 (5 bases). This CDR3 contains 14 residues. Germline loops: CDR1 MNHEY, CDR2 SVGAGI. Trimming shortened V by 5 bases and J by 5 bases, and 14 bases separated the two germline ends. In DNA, the CDR3 is TGTGCCAGCAGTATCCAGGGTGTGAGAGATACGCAGTATTTT. Translated: CASSIQGVRDTQYF.

The J gene is TRBJ1-3, the V gene TRBV21-1. TRBV21-1 is tagged as a pseudogene. This CDR3 has 13 residues. CDR3 sequence reads: CASRKVGGNTIYF. Here the CDR3 DNA reads TGTGCCAGCAGAAAAGTGGGTGGAAACACCATATATTTT.

The V call is TRBV28, the J call TRBJ2-2, with 9 bases that match TRBD1. V dropped 10 bases and J dropped 1; count of bases not matched to a gene: 13. CDR1 and CDR2 from the germline V gene are MDHEN and SYDVKM. The CDR3 consists of 17 residues. The CDR3 DNA follows: TGTGCCACCGCCCCTCCGGGACAGGGTTTGAACACCGGGGAGCTGTTTTTT. Translation: CATAPPGQGLNTGELFF.

CDR3 sequence reads: CATSDFRAPNTGELFF. The DNA for the CDR3 is TGTGCCACCAGTGATTTCAGGGCGCCGAACACCGGGGAGCTGTTTTTT. The gene calls are TRBV24-1 and TRBJ2-2; D might be TRBD1 (5 bases). V dropped 1 base and J dropped 0 bases, with 8 bases sitting between them. The CDR3 has 16 residues. Germline V gives CDR1 KGHDR, CDR2 SFDVKD.